These 2 T cell receptor beta chains were all obtained from the same sample, sequenced in a study of CD8 T cells in ankylosing spondylitis (dated by TCRdb to about 2017). Library creation used 5' RACE. TCRdb names Illumina HiSeq 2500 as the instrument used. Through fastp at Q25 and MiXCR, TCRdb rebuilt clones from the public reads, retaining in-frame beta chains. Rows with one shared CDR3 protein collapse into an entry with the most common genes and DNA. The sample includes 30,000 to 45,000 distinct CDR3 sequences, with 11% observed a single time. Around 20% of the sample belongs to the ten largest clones. The sequenced sample was synovial fluid, either unsorted or a sorted T cell fraction (not recorded which). These receptor sequences come from a male donor with ankylosing spondylitis.

CDR3 amino acids: CASSQGVDYGYTF. The CDR3 DNA reads as TGTGCCAGCAGCCAGGGGGTCGACTATGGCTACACCTTC. The chain carries TRBV4-2 and TRBJ1-2; possibly TRBD1 for D (5 bases). The CDR3 covers 13 residues. V lost 3 bases and J lost 3, with 8 bases in between. Germline V CDR1 and CDR2: LGHNA, YNFKEQ.

This clonotype was seen repeatedly, ten times or more. The chain has TRBV5-1 and TRBJ2-3; D not certain. The CDR3 covers 13 residues. The V and J ends lost 3 bases and 0 bases respectively, with 5 bases between them. CDR1 SGHRS and CDR2 YFSETQ come from the germline V gene. The CDR3: CASSSGSTDTQYF. The DNA for the CDR3 is TGCGCCAGCAGCTCCGGTAGCACAGATACGCAGTATTTT.